This record looks at one T cell receptor beta chain sequence and its context. The antigen remains undetermined. In the PCR, 60 Vbeta and 13 Jbeta primers were used. TCRdb keeps only in-frame clones here, not all; method: immunoSEQ multiplex PCR. This repertoire shows 62,000 or so clones, approximately 87% found once; its top ten account for less than 1.5%. The sample originates from a study of cytomegalovirus exposure and HLA in healthy donors. Overall study results and limits: In a later analysis, a genetic analysis reported fewer productive-TCR N-insertions in an Asian-associated ancestry cluster than the cohort average. V segments that were indistinguishable, TRBV6-2 and TRBV6-3 among them, were omitted from analysis.

Germline CDR1 and CDR2: SNHLY and FYNNEI. J was trimmed by 12 bases and V by 6 bases; bases with no gene match: 13. The CDR3 has 14 residues. The TCR originated in a man aged 18 to 35 in good health and CMV-seronegative. The specimen was PBMCs. The J gene is TRBJ1-2, the V gene TRBV2; 10 nucleotides agree with TRBD1. CDR3 nucleotides: TGTGCCAGCAGCCAAGAGACAGGGGGCTCGGATGACACCTTC. Protein sequence: CASSQETGGSDDTF.